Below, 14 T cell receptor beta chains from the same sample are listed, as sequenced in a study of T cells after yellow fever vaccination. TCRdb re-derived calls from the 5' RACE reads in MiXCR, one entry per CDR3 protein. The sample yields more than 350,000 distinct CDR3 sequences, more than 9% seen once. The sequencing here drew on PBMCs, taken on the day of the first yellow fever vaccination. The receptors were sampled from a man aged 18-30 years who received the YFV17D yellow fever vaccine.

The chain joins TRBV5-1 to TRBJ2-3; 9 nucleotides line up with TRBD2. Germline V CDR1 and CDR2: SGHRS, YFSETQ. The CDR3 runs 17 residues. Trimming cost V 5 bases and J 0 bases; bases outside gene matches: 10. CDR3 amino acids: CASRGQLAGTSTDTQYF. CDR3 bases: TGCGCCAGCAGAGGCCAGCTAGCGGGGACTAGCACAGATACGCAGTATTTT.

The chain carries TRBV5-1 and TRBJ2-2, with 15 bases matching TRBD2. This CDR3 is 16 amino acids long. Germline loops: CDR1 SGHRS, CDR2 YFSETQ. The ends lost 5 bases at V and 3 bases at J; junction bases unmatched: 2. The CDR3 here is CASRGLAGGHTGELFF. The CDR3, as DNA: TGCGCCAGCAGGGGACTAGCGGGGGGTCACACCGGGGAGCTGTTTTTT.

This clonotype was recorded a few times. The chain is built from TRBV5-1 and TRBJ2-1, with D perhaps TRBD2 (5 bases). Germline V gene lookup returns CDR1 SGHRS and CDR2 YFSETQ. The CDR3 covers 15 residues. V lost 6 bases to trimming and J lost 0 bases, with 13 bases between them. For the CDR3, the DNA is TGCGCCAGCACGTCGGACTTGAGCTCCTACAATGAGCAGTTCTTC. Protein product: CASTSDLSSYNEQFF.

The CDR3 loop reads CASSQIGGNYEQYF. DNA of the CDR3: TGTGCCAGCAGCCAGATCGGGGGTAACTACGAGCAGTACTTC. This chain connects TRBV14 to TRBJ2-7, with D possibly TRBD2 on 6 matching bases. V lost 3 bases and J lost 3, with 12 bases in between. Per germline, CDR1 SGHDN and CDR2 FVKESK. CDR3 size: 14 residues. The whole variable domain, filled in from reference TRBV14 and TRBJ2-7, reads EAGVTQFPSHSVIEKGQTVTLRCDPISGHDNLYWYRRVMGKEIKFLLHFVKESKQDESGMPNNRFLAERTGGTYSTLKVQPAELEDSGVYFCASSQIGGNYEQYFGPGTRLTVT.

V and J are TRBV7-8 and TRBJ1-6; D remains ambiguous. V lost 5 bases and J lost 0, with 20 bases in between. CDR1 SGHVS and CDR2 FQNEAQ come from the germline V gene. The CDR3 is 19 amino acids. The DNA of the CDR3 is TGTGCCAGCAGCCAAGCGAGATTCTCCACAAGCTCCTATAATTCACCCCTCCACTTT. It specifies CASSQARFSTSSYNSPLHF. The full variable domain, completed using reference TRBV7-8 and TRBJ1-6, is GAGVSQSPRYKVAKRGQDVALRCDPISGHVSLFWYQQALGQGPEFLTYFQNEAQLDKSGLPSDRFFAERPEGSVSTLKIQRTQQEDSAVYLCASSQARFSTSSYNSPLHFGNGTRLTVT.

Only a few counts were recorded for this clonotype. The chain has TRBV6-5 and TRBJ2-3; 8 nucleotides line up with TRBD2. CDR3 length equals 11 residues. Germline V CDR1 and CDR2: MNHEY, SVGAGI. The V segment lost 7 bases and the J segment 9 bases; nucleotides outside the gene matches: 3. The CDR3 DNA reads TGTGCCAGCATCTCGGGAGGGACGCAGTATTTT. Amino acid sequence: CASISGGTQYF.

The CDR3 DNA is TGTGCCAGCTCGGGACAGGGAAGGAGTAATTCACCCCTCCACTTT. It translates to CASSGQGRSNSPLHF. The chain carries TRBV27 and TRBJ1-6, with 9 bases that match TRBD1. V was clipped by 8 bases and J by 6 bases; unmatched bases: 8. The germline V gene has CDR1 MNHEY and CDR2 SMNVEV (reference sequence). The CDR3 totals 15 residues.

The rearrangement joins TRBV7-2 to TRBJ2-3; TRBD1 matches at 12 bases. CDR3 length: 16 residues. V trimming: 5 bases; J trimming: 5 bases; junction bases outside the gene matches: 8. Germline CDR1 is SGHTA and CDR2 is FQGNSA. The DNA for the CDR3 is TGTGCCAGCAGCCCCCACCGGGACAGGGGGCGAGATACGCAGTATTTT. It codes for CASSPHRDRGRDTQYF. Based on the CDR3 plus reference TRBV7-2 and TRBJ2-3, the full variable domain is GAGVSQSPSNKVTEKGKDVELRCDPISGHTALYWYRQSLGQGLEFLIYFQGNSAPDKSGLPSDRFSAERTGGSVSTLTIQRTQQEDSAVYLCASSPHRDRGRDTQYFGPGTRLTVL.

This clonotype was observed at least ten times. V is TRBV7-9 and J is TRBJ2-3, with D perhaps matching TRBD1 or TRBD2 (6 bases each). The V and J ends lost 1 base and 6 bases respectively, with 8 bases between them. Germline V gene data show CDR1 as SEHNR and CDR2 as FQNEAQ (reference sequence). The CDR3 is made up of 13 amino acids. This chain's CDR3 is CASSLVGGDTQYF. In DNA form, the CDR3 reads TGTGCCAGCAGCTTAGTGGGGGGCGATACGCAGTATTTT.

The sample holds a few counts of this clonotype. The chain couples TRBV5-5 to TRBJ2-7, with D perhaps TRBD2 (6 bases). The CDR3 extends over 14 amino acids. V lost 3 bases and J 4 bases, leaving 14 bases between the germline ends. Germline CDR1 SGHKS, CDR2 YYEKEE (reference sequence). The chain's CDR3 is CASSWAGGYYEQYV. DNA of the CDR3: TGTGCCAGCAGCTGGGCCGGGGGATATTACGAGCAGTACGTC.

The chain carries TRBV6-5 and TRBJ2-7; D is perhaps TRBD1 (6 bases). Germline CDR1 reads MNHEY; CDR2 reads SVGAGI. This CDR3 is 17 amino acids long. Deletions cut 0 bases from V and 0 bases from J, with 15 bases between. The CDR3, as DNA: TGTGCCAGCAGTTACTCTTTAGACAGGTTTAGCTCCTACGAGCAGTACGTC. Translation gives CASSYSLDRFSSYEQYV.

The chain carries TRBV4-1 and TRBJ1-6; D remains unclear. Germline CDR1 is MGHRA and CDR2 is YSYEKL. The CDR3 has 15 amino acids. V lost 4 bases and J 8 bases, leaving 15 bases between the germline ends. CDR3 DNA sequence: TGCGCCAGCAGCCGCCCGACTCGGATAGATTCACCCCTCCACTTT. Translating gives CASSRPTRIDSPLHF.

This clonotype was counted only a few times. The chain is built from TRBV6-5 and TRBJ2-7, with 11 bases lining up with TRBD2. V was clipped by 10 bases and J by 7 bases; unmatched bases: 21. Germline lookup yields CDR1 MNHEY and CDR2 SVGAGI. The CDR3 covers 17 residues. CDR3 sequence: CATFHPNLAGGQGEQYF. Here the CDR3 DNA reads TGTGCCACCTTCCACCCTAACCTAGCGGGGGGCCAGGGGGAGCAGTACTTC.

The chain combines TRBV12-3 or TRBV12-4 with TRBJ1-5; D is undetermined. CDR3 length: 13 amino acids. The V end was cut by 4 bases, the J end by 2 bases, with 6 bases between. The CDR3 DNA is TGTGCCAGCAGTTCTCTCGGCAATCAGCCCCAGCATTTT. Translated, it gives CASSSLGNQPQHF.